The next 7 T cell receptor beta chains were all read from a single sample in a study of blood T cell repertoires in COVID-19. Using immunoSEQ multiplex PCR, the repertoire was profiled, and TCRdb retains in-frame clones only, with some absent. Found here are about 74,000 clones, approximately 78% of them singletons; the top ten hold about 16%. Sample: peripheral blood. The receptor set was obtained from a human donor in a cohort sampled during active COVID-19.

This clone was counted between two and nine times. The chain's CDR3 is CASSQLGTSGRRGETQYF. Here the CDR3 DNA reads TGTGCCAGCAGCCAACTCGGGACTAGCGGGAGGCGCGGGGAGACCCAGTACTTC. The chain links TRBV4-2 to TRBJ2-5; 15 bases are a match to TRBD2. V lost 2 bases to trimming and J lost 5 bases; unmatched junction nucleotides: 9. The CDR3 length is 18 residues. Per germline, CDR1 LGHNA and CDR2 YNFKEQ.

This clone was observed at least ten times. The gene calls are TRBV14 and TRBJ1-1; D is uncertain. Germline CDR1 and CDR2: SGHDN and FVKESK. This CDR3 has 13 residues. Trimming removed 4 bases from V and 1 base from J, with 7 bases in between. The CDR3 DNA reads TGTGCCAGCAGCCTACACCAGAACACTGAAGCTTTCTTT. Its protein is CASSLHQNTEAFF.

The genes are TRBV10-3 and TRBJ2-7, with TRBD2 identical over 11 bases. The length of the CDR3 is 15 residues. In germline, CDR1 is ENHRY, CDR2 SYGVKD. V was pared by 3 bases and J by 1 base, with 2 bases of the junction left unmatched. This chain's CDR3 is CAISETSGRSYEQYF. In DNA, the CDR3 is TGTGCCATCAGTGAAACTAGCGGGAGATCCTACGAGCAGTACTTC.

The chain has TRBV5-4 and TRBJ2-7, with 7 bases aligning to TRBD2. V trimming: 0 bases; J trimming: 7 bases; junction bases outside the gene matches: 4. Germline V gives CDR1 SGHNT, CDR2 YYREEE (reference sequence). CDR3 length equals 13 residues. The CDR3 sequence: CASSLGAGREQYF. For the CDR3, the DNA is TGTGCCAGCAGCTTGGGCGCCGGGAGGGAGCAGTACTTC. Using reference TRBV5-4 and TRBJ2-7 for the parts outside the CDR3, the full variable domain is ETGVTQSPTHLIKTRGQQVTLRCSSQSGHNTVSWYQQALGQGPQFIFQYYREEENGRGNFPPRFSGLQFPNYSSELNVNALELDDSALYLCASSLGAGREQYFGPGTRLTVT.

The chain recombines TRBV6-1 with TRBJ2-7; 9 bases match TRBD1. Germline loops: CDR1 MNHNS, CDR2 SASEGT. Losses at the gene ends were 1 base for V and 5 bases for J; bases not matched to a gene: 6. There are 15 residues in the CDR3. In DNA form, the CDR3 reads TGTGCCAGCAGTGAAGGTAGAACAGGGGGCAACGAGCAGTACTTC. Its protein product is CASSEGRTGGNEQYF.

This chain connects TRBV9 to TRBJ1-5, with 10 positions matching TRBD1. The V and J ends lost 4 bases and 5 bases, in that order; junction bases with no gene match: 9. In germline, CDR1 is SGDLS, CDR2 YYNGEE. The CDR3 spans 16 residues. This CDR3 reads CASSPSRGTGDQPQHF. The CDR3 DNA is TGTGCCAGCAGCCCATCCCGCGGGACAGGGGATCAGCCCCAGCATTTT.

The chain has TRBV6-5 and TRBJ2-2; D call uncertain. This CDR3 has 15 amino acids. The germline CDR1 and CDR2 sequences are MNHEY and SVGAGI. Trimming shortened V by 10 bases and J by 0 bases, and 15 bases separated the two germline ends. The CDR3 sequence: CATPPKASNTGELFF. CDR3 nucleotide sequence: TGTGCCACCCCCCCTAAAGCTTCGAACACCGGGGAGCTGTTTTTT.